This T cell receptor (beta chain) was retrieved from a study of blood T cell repertoires in COVID-19. Study-wide context: Researchers got acute and convalescent COVID-19 samples from the United States, Italy and Spain. T cells, B-cell-depleted T cells, or PBMCs provided the cDNA or gDNA that served as material.

The CDR3 is made up of 15 amino acids. Trimming cost V 1 base and J 3 bases, with 13 bases left between them. Germline CDR1 reads SGHRS; CDR2 reads YFSETQ. Study processing details: Reference gene primers were amplified, and this amplification served to estimate nucleated cell counts. Produced via immunoSEQ multiplex PCR; TCRdb's table is partial and in-frame only. The V and J calls and clone size are taken from that table; D and trimming were inferred from the DNA. The table shows some 96,000 clones, with more than 75% occurring only once. The sequencing sample was made of peripheral blood. The source is a man in his fifties or sixties with acute or convalescent COVID-19. J is TRBJ1-1 and V is TRBV5-1; D not certain. CDR3 in DNA: TGCGCCAGCAGCTTGACCGCCGGGTTGGACACTGAAGCTTTCTTT. Translated: CASSLTAGLDTEAFF.